This T cell receptor (beta chain) came from a study of beta chain features in type 1 diabetes. Study results and limitations: The study found fewer insertions and more deletions at VDJ junctions in type 1 diabetes patients.

Averaging approximately 0.11 L, one heparinised blood draw was given by each donor. A sort by CD45RO/CCR7/CD25/CD127/CD95/CD27 yielded CD4+ naive, central memory, regulatory and stem cell-like memory cells. The whole isolated RNA underwent reverse transcription, so sequencing captured expressed TCRB transcripts. Some clones are missing from TCRdb's copy, which holds only in-frame ones; the method was immunoSEQ multiplex PCR. The sample has 200,000 to 250,000 clones; less than 35% are singletons. Comment on this clone: The antigen is undetermined.

Trimming cost V 7 bases and J 0 bases, with 6 bases left between them. The CDR3 loop spans 12 amino acids. Germline CDR1 and CDR2: SQVTM and ANQGSEA. This receptor was identified in a man younger than 45 in good health. Sequenced sample: central memory CD4+ T cells from blood. V is TRBV29-1 and J is TRBJ2-2; a weak D match, TRBD1 (6 bases). The CDR3 region is CSGTANTGELFF. Here the CDR3 DNA reads TGCAGCGGGACAGCGAACACCGGGGAGCTGTTTTTT.